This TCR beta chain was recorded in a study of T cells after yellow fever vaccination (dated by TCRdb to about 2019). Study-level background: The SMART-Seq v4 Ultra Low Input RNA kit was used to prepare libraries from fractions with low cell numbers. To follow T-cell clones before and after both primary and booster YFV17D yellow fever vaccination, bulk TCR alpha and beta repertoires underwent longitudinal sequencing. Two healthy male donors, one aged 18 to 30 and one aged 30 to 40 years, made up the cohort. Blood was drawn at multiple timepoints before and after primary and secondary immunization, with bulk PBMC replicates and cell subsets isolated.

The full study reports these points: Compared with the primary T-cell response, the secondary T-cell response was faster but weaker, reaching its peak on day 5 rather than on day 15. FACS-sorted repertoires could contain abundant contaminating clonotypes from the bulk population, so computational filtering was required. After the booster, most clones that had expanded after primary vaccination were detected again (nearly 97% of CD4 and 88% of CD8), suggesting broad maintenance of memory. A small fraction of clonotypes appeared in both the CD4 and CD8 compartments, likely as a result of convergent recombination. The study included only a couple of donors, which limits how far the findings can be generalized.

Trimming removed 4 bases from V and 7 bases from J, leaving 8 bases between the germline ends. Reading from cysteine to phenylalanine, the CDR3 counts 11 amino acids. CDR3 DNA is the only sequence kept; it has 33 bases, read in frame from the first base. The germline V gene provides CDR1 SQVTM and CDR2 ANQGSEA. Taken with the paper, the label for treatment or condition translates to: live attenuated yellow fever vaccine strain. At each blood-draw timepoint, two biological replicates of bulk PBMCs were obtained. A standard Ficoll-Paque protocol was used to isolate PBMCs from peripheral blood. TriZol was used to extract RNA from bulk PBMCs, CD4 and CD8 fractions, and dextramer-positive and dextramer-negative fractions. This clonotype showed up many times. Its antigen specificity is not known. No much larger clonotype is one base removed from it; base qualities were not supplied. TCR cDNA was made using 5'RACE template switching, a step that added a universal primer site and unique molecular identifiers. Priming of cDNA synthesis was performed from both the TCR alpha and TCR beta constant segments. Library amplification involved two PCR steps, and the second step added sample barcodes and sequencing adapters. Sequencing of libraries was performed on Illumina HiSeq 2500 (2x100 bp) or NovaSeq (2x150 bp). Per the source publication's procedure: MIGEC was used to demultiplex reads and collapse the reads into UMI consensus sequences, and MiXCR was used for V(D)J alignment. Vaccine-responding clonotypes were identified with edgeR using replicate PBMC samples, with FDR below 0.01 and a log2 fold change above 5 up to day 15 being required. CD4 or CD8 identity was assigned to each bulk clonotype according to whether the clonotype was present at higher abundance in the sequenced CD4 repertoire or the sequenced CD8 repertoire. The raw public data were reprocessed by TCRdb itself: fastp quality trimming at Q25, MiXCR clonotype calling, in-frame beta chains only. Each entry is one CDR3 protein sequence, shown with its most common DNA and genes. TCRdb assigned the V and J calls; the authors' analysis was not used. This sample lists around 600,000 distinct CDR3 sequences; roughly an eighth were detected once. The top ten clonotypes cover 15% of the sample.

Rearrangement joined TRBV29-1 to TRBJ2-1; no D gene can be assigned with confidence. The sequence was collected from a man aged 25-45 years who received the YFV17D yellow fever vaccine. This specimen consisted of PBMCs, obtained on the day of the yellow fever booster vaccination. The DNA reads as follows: TGCAGCGTTGGAGGTGAAAATGAGCAGTTCTTC. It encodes CSVGGENEQFF.